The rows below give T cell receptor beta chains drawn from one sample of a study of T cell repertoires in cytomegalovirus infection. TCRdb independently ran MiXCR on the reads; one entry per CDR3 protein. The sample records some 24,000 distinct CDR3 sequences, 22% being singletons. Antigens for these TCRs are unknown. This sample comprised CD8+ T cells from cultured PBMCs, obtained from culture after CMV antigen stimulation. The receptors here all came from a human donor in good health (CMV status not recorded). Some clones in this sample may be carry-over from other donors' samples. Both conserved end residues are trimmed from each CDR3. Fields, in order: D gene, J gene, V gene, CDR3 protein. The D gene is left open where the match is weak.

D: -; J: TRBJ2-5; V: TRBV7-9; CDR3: ASSPPKVGRGAEETQY
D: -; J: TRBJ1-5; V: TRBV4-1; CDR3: ASSQAYQGLGQPQH
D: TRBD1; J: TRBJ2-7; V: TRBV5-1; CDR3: ASSLGDSNSYEQY
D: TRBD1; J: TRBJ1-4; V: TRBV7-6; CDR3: ASSFKTGGSGEKLF
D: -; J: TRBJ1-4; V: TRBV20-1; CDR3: SARPPPGGEKLF
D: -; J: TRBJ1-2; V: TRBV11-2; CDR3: ASSLGDPGGYT
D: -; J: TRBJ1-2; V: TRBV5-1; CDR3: ASSLPSGGMEGYT
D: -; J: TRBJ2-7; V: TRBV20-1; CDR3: SGTDVSYEQY
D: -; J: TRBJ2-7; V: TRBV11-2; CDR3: ASSLGRSQGAPYEQY
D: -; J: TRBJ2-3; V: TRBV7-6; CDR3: ASRGRVTDTQY
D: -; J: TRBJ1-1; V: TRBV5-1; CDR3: ASSPIGALTEAF
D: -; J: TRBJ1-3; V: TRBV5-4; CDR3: ASSFVSGRAYGNTIY
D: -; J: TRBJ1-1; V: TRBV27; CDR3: ASSLYRDMNTEAF
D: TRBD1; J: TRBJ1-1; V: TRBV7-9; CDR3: ASSPRQGTAF
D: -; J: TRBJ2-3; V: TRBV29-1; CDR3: SVDWAGNTDTQY
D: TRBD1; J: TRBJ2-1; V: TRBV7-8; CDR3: ASSLEPDRAGYNEQF
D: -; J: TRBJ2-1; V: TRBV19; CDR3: ASSIPGETYNEQF
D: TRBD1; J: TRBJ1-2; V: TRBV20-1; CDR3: SARDPRTGPKGYT
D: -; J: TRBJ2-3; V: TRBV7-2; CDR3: ASSSNGLAGSTDTQY
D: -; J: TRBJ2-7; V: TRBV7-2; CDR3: ASSLGGARPSYEQY
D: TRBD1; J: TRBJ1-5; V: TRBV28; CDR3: ASSFQGAEVLLSNQPQH
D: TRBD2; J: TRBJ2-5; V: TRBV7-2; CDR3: ASSPKRRFSGGKPEETQY
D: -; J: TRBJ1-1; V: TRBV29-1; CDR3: SVVSGVVTEAF
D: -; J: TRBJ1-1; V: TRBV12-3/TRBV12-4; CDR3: ASSLGVWATEAF
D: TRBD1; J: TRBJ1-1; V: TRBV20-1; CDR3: SARGTGTVNTEAF
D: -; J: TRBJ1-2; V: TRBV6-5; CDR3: ASTPTPTNYGYT
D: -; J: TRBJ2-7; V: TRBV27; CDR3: PSSFKGDTYEQY
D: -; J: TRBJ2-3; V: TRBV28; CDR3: ASSLGPERISDTQY
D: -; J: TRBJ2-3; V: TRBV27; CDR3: ASRDLGPADTQY
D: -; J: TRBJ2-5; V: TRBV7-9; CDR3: ASSLSGEETQY
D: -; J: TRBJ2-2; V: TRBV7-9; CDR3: ASSSWDTNTGELF
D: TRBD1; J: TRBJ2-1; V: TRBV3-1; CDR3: ASSPHRGQHNEQF
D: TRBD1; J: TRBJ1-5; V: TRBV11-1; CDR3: ASSPRPGQGLLPQH
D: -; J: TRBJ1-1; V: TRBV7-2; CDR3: ASSSSDRLIEEAF
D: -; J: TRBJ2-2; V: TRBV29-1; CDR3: SVVGAGELF
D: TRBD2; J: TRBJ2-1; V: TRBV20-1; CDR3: SAARGAAYNEQF
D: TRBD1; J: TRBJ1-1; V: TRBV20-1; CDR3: SARGQGATYTEAF
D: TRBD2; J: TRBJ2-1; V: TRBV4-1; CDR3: ASSRGGQYNEQF
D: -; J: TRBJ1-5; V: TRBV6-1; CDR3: ASSGYGYSNQPQH
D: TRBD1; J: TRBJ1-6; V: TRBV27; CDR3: ASSSRTGGDSPLH
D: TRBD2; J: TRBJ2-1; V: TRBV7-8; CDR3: ASSYPSGGAFNEQF
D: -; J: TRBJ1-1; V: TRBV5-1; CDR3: ASSRDLNTEAF
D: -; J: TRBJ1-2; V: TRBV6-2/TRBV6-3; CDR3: ASRQRRGTNYGYT
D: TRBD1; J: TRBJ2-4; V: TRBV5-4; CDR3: ASSPHDRGLAKNIQY
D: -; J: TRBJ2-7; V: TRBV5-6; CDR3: ASSLDETYEQY
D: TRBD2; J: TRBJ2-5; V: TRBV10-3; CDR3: AISDNGLAGGRGETQY
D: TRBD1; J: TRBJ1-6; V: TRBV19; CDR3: ASSAIRGSNSPLH
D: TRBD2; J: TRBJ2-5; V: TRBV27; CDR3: ASSFRASGGPYQETQY
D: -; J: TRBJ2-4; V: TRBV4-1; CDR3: ASRPRDGGLAKNIQY
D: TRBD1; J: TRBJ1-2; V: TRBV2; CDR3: ASSITGEANYGYT